This T cell receptor (beta chain) is from a study of blood T cell repertoires in COVID-19. Study-level information: Sites across the United States, Italy and Spain contributed samples from acute and convalescent COVID-19.

Repertoires were generated with immunoSEQ multiplex PCR, while TCRdb's copy carries only in-frame clones and drops some. Of about 83,000 clones listed, around 90% are singletons. V lost 3 bases and J lost 3; bases outside the gene matches: 7. Germline loops: CDR1 SGDLS, CDR2 YYNGEE. This CDR3 comprises 16 residues. This receptor was taken from a woman aged 45 to 65 with active or convalescent COVID-19. Sequencing was done on a sample of peripheral blood. This rearrangement joins TRBV9 to TRBJ2-1; TRBD2 agrees at 9 bases. CDR3: CASSAGAGGLYNEQFF. CDR3 sequence (DNA): TGTGCCAGCAGCGCTGGAGCGGGGGGCCTCTACAATGAGCAGTTCTTC.